This entry lists 31 T cell receptor beta chains sequenced from one sample in a study of OX40 agonist ivuxolimab in advanced cancers. TCRdb's table, derived via immunoSEQ multiplex PCR, lists solely in-frame clones and lacks some. The table has about 79,000 clones, about 85% seen once. This specimen was CD4+ or CD8+ T cells sorted from blood, taken in a trial of the OX40 agonist ivuxolimab. These receptors originate from an adult with an advanced solid tumor such as melanoma, head and neck, liver or kidney cancer.

The CDR3 here is CASSKERESCVGCFCEQYF. The DNA of the CDR3 is TGTGCCAGCAGCAAGGAGCGGGAGTCGTGTGTGGGGTGCTTCTGCGAGCAGTACTTC. The genes are TRBV21-1 and TRBJ2-7; the D call TRBD2 from the table was never checked on the DNA. TRBV21-1 represents a pseudogene. There are 19 residues in the CDR3.

This clone was counted a few times. The chain is built from TRBV15 and TRBJ2-2; 10 bases agree with TRBD2. Germline trimming cut 8 bases from V and 5 bases from J; bases unmatched to any gene: 14. The CDR3 extends over 17 amino acids. Germline assignment: CDR1 LNHNV and CDR2 YYDKDF (reference sequence). Here the CDR3 reads CATGDPSGRGLTGELFF. The CDR3 region has the DNA TGTGCCACCGGTGATCCTAGCGGGAGAGGATTGACCGGGGAGCTGTTTTTT.

The chain uses TRBV4-2 and TRBJ2-1; D might be TRBD2 (6 bases). The germline V gene encodes CDR1 LGHNA and CDR2 YNFKEQ. This CDR3 spans 16 amino acids. The ends were cut back, 2 bases at V and 0 bases at J, with 11 bases in the middle. CDR3 nucleotide sequence: TGTGCCAGCAGCCAACGCTCCGGGGGCTCCTACAATGAGCAGTTCTTC. Translated: CASSQRSGGSYNEQFF.

The chain recombines TRBV9 with TRBJ2-4; the D call may be TRBD1 or TRBD2 (5 bases each). The CDR3 sequence is 15 residues long. Germline V gene sequence: CDR1 SGDLS, CDR2 YYNGEE. With 3 bases removed from V and 5 bases from J, the gap between germline ends came to 15 bases. CDR3 sequence reads: CASSETWGRENIQYF. In DNA, the CDR3 is TGTGCCAGCAGCGAGACGTGGGGACGGGAAAACATTCAGTACTTC.

The chain recombines TRBV4-1 with TRBJ2-1; tentatively, D is TRBD1 (5 bases). The V and J ends lost 2 bases and 0 bases respectively, with 14 bases between them. Germline CDR1 reads MGHRA; CDR2 reads YSYEKL. This CDR3 comprises 17 residues. Here the CDR3 reads CASSQKEGATSYNEQFF. The CDR3 DNA sequence: TGCGCCAGCAGCCAAAAAGAAGGGGCGACCTCCTACAATGAGCAGTTCTTC.

The chain couples TRBV15 to TRBJ2-1, with D unclear. V was shortened by 5 bases and J by 5 bases, with 13 bases between the two germline ends. The CDR3 contains 14 residues. Germline CDR1 and CDR2: LNHNV and YYDKDF (reference sequence). This chain's CDR3 is CATSHSRMNNEQFF. The CDR3 coding sequence is TGTGCCACCAGCCATTCAAGGATGAACAATGAGCAGTTCTTC.

The J gene is TRBJ2-1, the V gene TRBV14; 10 positions match TRBD2. This CDR3 spans 18 amino acids. J gave up 9 bases and V 0 bases, and 14 bases lay outside the gene matches. CDR1 and CDR2 (germline): SGHDN, FVKESK. CDR3 sequence reads: CASSQDLYPSGSSVEQFF. The CDR3, as DNA: TGTGCCAGCAGCCAAGATCTTTACCCTAGCGGGAGTTCTGTTGAGCAGTTCTTC.

The CDR3 here is CASSQDPRDYKADTQYF. Written as DNA, the CDR3 is TGTGCCAGCAGCCAAGACCCCCGAGACTACAAAGCAGATACGCAGTATTTT. The chain couples TRBV4-2 to TRBJ2-3, with a possible D match to TRBD2 (5 bases). The ends were cut back, 0 bases at V and 4 bases at J, with 17 bases in the middle. This CDR3 spans 17 amino acids. CDR1 and CDR2 (germline): LGHNA, YNFKEQ.

This sequence joins TRBV7-9 and TRBJ2-7; D is ambiguous. Germline CDR1 reads SEHNR; CDR2 reads FQNEAQ (reference sequence). This CDR3 is 13 amino acids long. The V and J ends lost 0 bases and 2 bases respectively, with 5 bases between them. In nucleotides, the CDR3 is TGTGCCAGCAGCTTAGCGGATACCTACGAGCAGTACTTC. Translated: CASSLADTYEQYF.

The chain carries TRBV2 and TRBJ2-7; 8 nucleotides align to TRBD2. This CDR3 has 15 amino acids. With 6 bases clipped from V and 6 bases from J, the junction kept 13 bases outside the gene matches. Germline V gene lookup returns CDR1 SNHLY and CDR2 FYNNEI. CDR3 DNA: TGTGCCAGCAGCGCTCGGGAGGGAGGAGTCTCCGAGCAGTACTTC. It translates to CASSAREGGVSEQYF.

As DNA, the CDR3 is TGTGCCAGCAGTGGGACTAGCGGGAGTATCGGGGAGCTGTTTTTT. Residues: CASSGTSGSIGELFF. The chain joins TRBV6-5 to TRBJ2-2; 14 bases are shared with TRBD2. The CDR3 is made up of 15 amino acids. Germline V gene lookup returns CDR1 MNHEY and CDR2 SVGAGI. V gave up 5 bases and J gave up 7 bases; unmatched junction bases: 3.

The chain joins TRBV28 to TRBJ2-2; maybe TRBD1 (5 bases). The CDR3 totals 14 residues. Trimming took 1 base from V and 5 from J, leaving 8 bases between them. Germline V lookup: CDR1 MDHEN, CDR2 SYDVKM. CDR3 in DNA: TGTGCCAGCAGTTTATTCAAGGGGACCGGGGAGCTGTTTTTT. Translated: CASSLFKGTGELFF.

CDR3 DNA: TGCAGCGTTCTGACAGCAAACTATGGCTACACCTTC. This codes for CSVLTANYGYTF. The chain couples TRBV29-1 to TRBJ1-2; possible D gene TRBD1, 5 bases. The CDR3 totals 12 residues. Germline loops: CDR1 SQVTM, CDR2 ANQGSEA. Trimming pared 5 bases from V and 2 bases from J, leaving 9 bases between.

The chain couples TRBV15 to TRBJ2-2, with TRBD1 identical over 10 bases. CDR1 is LNHNV and CDR2 is YYDKDF in the germline V gene (reference sequence). The CDR3 consists of 14 residues. The junction had 2 bases not matched to a gene; V was cut back by 4 bases and J by 6 bases. The CDR3 DNA reads TGTGCCACCAGCACCGGGACAGGGGCCGGGGAGCTGTTTTTT. It yields the protein CATSTGTGAGELFF.

The chain recombines TRBV30 with TRBJ2-7; 7 bases match TRBD1. Germline V gene lookup returns CDR1 GTSNPN and CDR2 SVGIG (reference sequence). The V gene end was trimmed by 0 bases and the J gene end by 0 bases; junction bases not matched to a gene: 20. The CDR3 covers 20 residues. The CDR3 reads CAWSVQRGRVLGKSSYEQYF. The DNA for the CDR3 is TGTGCCTGGAGTGTACAAAGGGGGCGGGTACTAGGTAAAAGCTCCTACGAGCAGTACTTC.

This clone has only one observation. The V gene is TRBV7-9, the J gene TRBJ1-5; D uncertain. With 5 bases removed from V and 7 bases from J, the gap between germline ends came to 9 bases. Per germline, CDR1 SEHNR and CDR2 FQNEAQ (reference sequence). The CDR3 length is 12 residues. The CDR3 nucleotides are TGTGCCAGCAGCCTGGAAGGCCAGCCCCAGCATTTT. Its translation: CASSLEGQPQHF.

The chain couples TRBV7-2 to TRBJ2-7; D is ambiguous. V was pared by 4 bases and J by 1 base, with 11 bases between. Germline V CDR1 and CDR2: SGHTA, FQGNSA. The CDR3 has 14 amino acids. CDR3 loop: CASSSEWVSYEQYF. The DNA of the CDR3 is TGTGCCAGCAGCTCCGAGTGGGTATCCTACGAGCAGTACTTC.

J is TRBJ2-5 and V is TRBV28; tentatively, D is TRBD2 (6 bases). The J call could be wrong; TRBJ2-7 is a better fit for the DNA end. This CDR3 contains 15 residues. The germline gives CDR1 MDHEN, CDR2 SYDVKM. The CDR3 DNA reads as TGTGCCAGCAGTTCTCCCGGCGGGAATACCTACGAGCAGTACTTC. As protein: CASSSPGGNTYEQYF.

The chain recombines TRBV5-6 with TRBJ1-1; perhaps TRBD1 as D (6 bases). This CDR3 has 14 residues. Germline CDR1 is SGHDT and CDR2 is YYEEEE. V was shortened by 3 bases and J by 5 bases, with 14 bases between the two germline ends. As DNA, the CDR3 is TGTGCCAGCAGCTCCACGAACAGGGTGACTGAAGCTTTCTTT. It translates to CASSSTNRVTEAFF.

The chain joins TRBV27 to TRBJ2-3, with D perhaps matching TRBD1 (5 bases). The V gene lost 3 bases and the J gene lost 2 bases, with 9 bases spanning the gap. The V gene's germline CDR1 is MNHEY and CDR2 SMNVEV (reference sequence). The CDR3 loop spans 14 amino acids. For the CDR3, the DNA is TGTGCCAGCAGTTTCCGACAGACCACAGATACGCAGTATTTT. This gives the protein CASSFRQTTDTQYF.

The genes are TRBV7-8 and TRBJ2-7; D is tentatively TRBD1 or TRBD2 (6 bases each). The CDR3 covers 16 residues. V was pared by 3 bases and J by 5 bases, with 20 bases between. The germline CDR1 and CDR2 sequences are SGHVS and FQNEAQ. For the CDR3, the DNA is TGTGCCAGCAGCTTTTCCCACGAAGGGGGGCGCCACGAGCAGTACTTC. Translating gives CASSFSHEGGRHEQYF.

The chain links TRBV7-8 to TRBJ2-5; the match to TRBD2 covers 7 bases. Looked up from germline, CDR1 is SGHVS and CDR2 is FQNEAQ. CDR3 length: 14 amino acids. V dropped 5 bases and J dropped 7; count of bases not matched to a gene: 10. CDR3 amino acids: CASSTRLAEGTQYF. The DNA of the CDR3 is TGTGCCAGCAGCACCCGACTAGCCGAGGGGACCCAGTACTTC.

This clone was detected once. V and J are TRBV19 and TRBJ2-5, with TRBD2 identical over 11 bases. J was trimmed by 5 bases and V by 5 bases; bases with no gene match: 10. The CDR3 spans 16 residues. CDR1 is LNHDA, CDR2 SQIVND, per germline (reference sequence). CDR3 protein: CASSLGLAEDEETQYF. The DNA of the CDR3 is TGTGCCAGTAGTCTGGGACTAGCGGAGGACGAGGAGACCCAGTACTTC.

The J gene is TRBJ2-1, the V gene TRBV7-2; D is possibly TRBD1 or TRBD2 (5 bases each). This CDR3 has 15 residues. CDR1 and CDR2 (germline): SGHTA, FQGNSA. Between the trimmed V and J ends, which lost 4 bases and 13 bases, there was a span of 23 bases. The CDR3 DNA is TGTGCCAGCAGCTCAGACCCCGGGACCCAATCCCCTCAGTTCTTC. Translated, it gives CASSSDPGTQSPQFF.

The J gene is TRBJ2-5, the V gene TRBV30; D may be TRBD2 (5 bases). The CDR3 runs 12 residues. V lost 0 bases and J 5 bases, leaving 7 bases between the germline ends. The germline gives CDR1 GTSNPN, CDR2 SVGIG (reference sequence). The CDR3 DNA sequence: TGTGCCTGGAGTGTATCGGGGGAGACCCAGTACTTC. Protein product: CAWSVSGETQYF.

This chain joins TRBV4-2 and TRBJ2-1, with 9 bases matching TRBD2. This CDR3 is 12 amino acids long. Germline CDR1 LGHNA, CDR2 YNFKEQ. With 4 bases clipped from V and 9 bases from J, the junction kept 1 base outside the gene matches. DNA of the CDR3: TGTGCCAGCAGCCCTAGCGGGATTGAGCAGTTCTTC. Protein product: CASSPSGIEQFF.

V gene TRBV28 combines with J gene TRBJ1-4, with 8 bases identical to TRBD1. The J segment lost 5 bases and the V segment lost 6 bases, leaving 5 bases of the junction unmatched. The CDR3 totals 14 residues. Germline V lookup: CDR1 MDHEN, CDR2 SYDVKM. The CDR3 DNA follows: TGTGCCAGCAGGTCTACAGGGGGGAATGAAAAACTGTTTTTT. Protein: CASRSTGGNEKLFF.

The J gene is TRBJ2-7, the V gene TRBV7-9; 10 bases line up with TRBD1. The CDR3 contains 14 residues. V trimming: 10 bases; J trimming: 0 bases; junction bases outside the gene matches: 6. The V gene's germline CDR1 is SEHNR and CDR2 FQNEAQ (reference sequence). The CDR3 is CATSGQGSSYEQYF. As DNA, the CDR3 is TGTGCCACCTCGGGACAGGGGAGCTCCTACGAGCAGTACTTC.

The rearrangement links TRBV5-1 to TRBJ2-7; 8 bases match TRBD2. The CDR3 loop spans 14 amino acids. V was clipped by 4 bases and J by 2 bases; unmatched bases: 5. In germline, CDR1 is SGHRS, CDR2 YFSETQ. DNA for the CDR3: TGCGCCAGCAGCCTTGGACTAGCCACCTACGAGCAGTACTTC. Translated: CASSLGLATYEQYF. The full variable domain, with the rest looked up from reference TRBV5-1 and TRBJ2-7, is KAGVTQTPRYLIKTRGQQVTLSCSPISGHRSVSWYQQTPGQGLQFLFEYFSETQRNKGNFPGRFSGRQFSNSRSEMNVSTLELGDSALYLCASSLGLATYEQYFGPGTRLTVT.

The chain uses TRBV10-3 and TRBJ2-2; 7 nucleotides agree with TRBD1. The trim removed 6 bases at V and 0 bases at J, leaving 1 base unmatched. The CDR3 consists of 14 residues. Germline-derived CDR1 and CDR2 are ENHRY and SYGVKD. The CDR3 sequence is CAISDRANTGELFF. CDR3 DNA sequence: TGTGCCATCAGCGACAGGGCGAACACCGGGGAGCTGTTTTTT.

This chain joins TRBV11-2 and TRBJ2-5, with D maybe TRBD1 (6 bases). The tail of the sequence fits TRBJ2-7 better, so the J call may be wrong. Germline assignment: CDR1 SGHAT and CDR2 FQNNGV. CDR3 length: 14 residues. Here the CDR3 reads CASSLTGTNIEQYF. The CDR3 DNA is TGTGCCAGCAGCTTAACGGGGACAAACATCGAGCAGTACTTC.